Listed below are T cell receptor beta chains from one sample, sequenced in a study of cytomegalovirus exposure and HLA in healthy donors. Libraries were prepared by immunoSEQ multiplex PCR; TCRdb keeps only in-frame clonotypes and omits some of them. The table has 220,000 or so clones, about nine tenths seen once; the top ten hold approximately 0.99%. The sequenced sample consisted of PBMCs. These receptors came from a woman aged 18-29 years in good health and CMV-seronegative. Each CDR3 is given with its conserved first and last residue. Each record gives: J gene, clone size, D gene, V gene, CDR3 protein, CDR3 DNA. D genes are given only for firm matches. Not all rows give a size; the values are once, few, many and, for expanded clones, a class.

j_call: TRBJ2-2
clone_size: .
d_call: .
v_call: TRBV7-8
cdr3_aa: CASSLGGVSGELFF
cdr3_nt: TGTGCCAGCAGCTTGGGCGGGGTCAGCGGGGAGCTGTTTTTT

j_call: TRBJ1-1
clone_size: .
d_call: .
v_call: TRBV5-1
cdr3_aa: CASRYTTASNTEAFF
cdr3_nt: TGCGCCAGCAGATATACGACAGCATCTAACACTGAAGCTTTCTTT

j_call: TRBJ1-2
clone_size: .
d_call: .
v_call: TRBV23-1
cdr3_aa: CATPEGVHGYTF
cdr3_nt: TGCGCCACCCCAGAAGGGGTCCATGGCTACACCTTC

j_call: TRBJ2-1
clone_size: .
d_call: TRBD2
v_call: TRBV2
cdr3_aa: CASTLGLAEYNEQFF
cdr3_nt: TGTGCCAGCACGCTGGGACTAGCGGAGTACAATGAGCAGTTCTTC

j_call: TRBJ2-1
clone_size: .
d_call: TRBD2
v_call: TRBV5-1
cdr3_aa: CASSFGTSAYNEQFF
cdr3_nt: TGCGCCAGCAGCTTCGGGACTAGCGCCTACAATGAGCAGTTCTTC

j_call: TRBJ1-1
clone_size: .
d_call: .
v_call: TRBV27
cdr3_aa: CASSFGGAMNTEAFF
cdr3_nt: TGTGCCAGCAGTTTTGGGGGGGCTATGAACACTGAAGCTTTCTTT

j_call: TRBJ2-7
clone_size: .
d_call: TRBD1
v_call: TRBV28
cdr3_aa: CASSLFQGAYEQYF
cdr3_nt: TGTGCCAGCAGTTTATTCCAGGGGGCCTACGAGCAGTACTTC

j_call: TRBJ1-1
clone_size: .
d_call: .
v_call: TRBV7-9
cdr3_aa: CASSQVGPPNTEAFF
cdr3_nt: TGTGCCAGCAGCCAAGTTGGGCCGCCCAACACTGAAGCTTTCTTT

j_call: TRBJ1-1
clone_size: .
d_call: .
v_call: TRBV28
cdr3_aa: CASSPRTNTEAFF
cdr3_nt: TGTGCCAGCAGTCCGCGCACGAACACTGAAGCTTTCTTT

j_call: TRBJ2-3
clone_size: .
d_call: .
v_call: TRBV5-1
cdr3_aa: CASSLAGDLNTQYF
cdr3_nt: TGCGCCAGCAGCTTGGCCGGAGATCTTAATACGCAGTATTTT

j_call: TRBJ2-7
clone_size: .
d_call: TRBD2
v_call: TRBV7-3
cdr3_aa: CASSLVAGDHEQYF
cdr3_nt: TGTGCCAGCAGCTTAGTAGCGGGAGACCACGAGCAGTACTTC

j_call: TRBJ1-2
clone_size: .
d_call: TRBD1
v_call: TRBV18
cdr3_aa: CASSPLTSTGLNYGYTF
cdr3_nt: TGTGCCAGCTCACCACTAACATCGACAGGGCTGAACTATGGCTACACCTTC

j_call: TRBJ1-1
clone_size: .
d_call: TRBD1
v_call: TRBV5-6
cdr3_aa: CASRGGTGGTEAFF
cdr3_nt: TGTGCCAGCAGGGGTGGGACAGGGGGCACTGAAGCTTTCTTT

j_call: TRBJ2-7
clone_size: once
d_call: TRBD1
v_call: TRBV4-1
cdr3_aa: CASSQGGQGVYEQYF
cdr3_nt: TGCGCCAGCAGCCAAGGTGGCCAGGGGGTTTACGAGCAGTACTTC

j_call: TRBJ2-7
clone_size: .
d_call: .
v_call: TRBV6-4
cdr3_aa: CASSESPAYEQYF
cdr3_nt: TGTGCCAGCAGTGAGAGCCCGGCCTACGAGCAGTACTTC

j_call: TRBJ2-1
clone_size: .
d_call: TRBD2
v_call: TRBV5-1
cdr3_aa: CASSWGGLAVFSSYNEQFF
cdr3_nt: TGCGCCAGCAGCTGGGGTGGACTAGCGGTCTTCAGCTCCTACAATGAGCAGTTCTTC

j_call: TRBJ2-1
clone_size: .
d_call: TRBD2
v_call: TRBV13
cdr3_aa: CASSSISGTNEQFF
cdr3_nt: TGTGCCAGCAGCTCTATAAGCGGGACCAATGAGCAGTTCTTC

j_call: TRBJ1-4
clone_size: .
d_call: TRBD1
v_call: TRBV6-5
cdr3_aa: CASSYSGTGTEKLFF
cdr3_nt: TGTGCCAGCAGTTACTCCGGGACAGGGACTGAAAAACTGTTTTTT

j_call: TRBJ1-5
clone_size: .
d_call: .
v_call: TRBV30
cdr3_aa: CAWHVGNQPQHF
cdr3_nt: TGTGCCTGGCATGTTGGCAATCAGCCCCAGCATTTT

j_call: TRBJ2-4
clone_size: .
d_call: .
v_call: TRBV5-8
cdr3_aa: CASSFDGAGGKNIQYF
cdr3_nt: TGTGCCAGCAGCTTCGATGGAGCCGGGGGCAAAAACATTCAGTACTTC

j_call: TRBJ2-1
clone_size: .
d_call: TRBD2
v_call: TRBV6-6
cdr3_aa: CASSYSGLAGYNEQFF
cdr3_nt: TGTGCCAGCAGTTACTCGGGCCTAGCGGGATACAATGAGCAGTTCTTC

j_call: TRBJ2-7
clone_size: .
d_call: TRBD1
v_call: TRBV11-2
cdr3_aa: CASSTRQGNHEQYF
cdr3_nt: TGTGCCAGCAGCACGAGACAGGGGAACCACGAGCAGTACTTC

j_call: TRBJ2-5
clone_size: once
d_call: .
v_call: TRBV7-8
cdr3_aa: CASSRGETQYF
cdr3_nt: TGTGCCAGCAGTCGGGGGGAGACCCAGTACTTC

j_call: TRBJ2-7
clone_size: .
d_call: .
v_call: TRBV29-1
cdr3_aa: CSARDTSYEQYF
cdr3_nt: TGCAGCGCCCGGGACACCTCCTACGAGCAGTACTTC

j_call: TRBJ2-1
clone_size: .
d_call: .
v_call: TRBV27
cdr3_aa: CASSLAGPAYNEQFF
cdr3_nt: TGTGCCAGCAGTTTAGCGGGACCGGCCTACAATGAGCAGTTCTTC

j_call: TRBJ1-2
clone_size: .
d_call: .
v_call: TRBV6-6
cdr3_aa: CASSSGQSRLSYGYTF
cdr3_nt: TGTGCCAGCAGTTCCGGACAGTCGAGGTTGTCCTATGGCTACACCTTC

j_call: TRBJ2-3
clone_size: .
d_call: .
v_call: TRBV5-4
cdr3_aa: CASSPQGGDTQYF
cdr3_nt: TGTGCCAGCAGCCCTCAAGGGGGAGATACGCAGTATTTT

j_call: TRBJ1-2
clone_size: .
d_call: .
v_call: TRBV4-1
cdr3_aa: CASSQADRGISGYTF
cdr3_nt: TGCGCCAGCAGCCAGGCTGATAGGGGAATTAGTGGCTACACCTTC

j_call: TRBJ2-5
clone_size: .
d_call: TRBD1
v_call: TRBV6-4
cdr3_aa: CASSDQTGGRETQYF
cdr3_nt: TGTGCCAGCAGTGACCAGACAGGGGGCCGGGAGACCCAGTACTTC

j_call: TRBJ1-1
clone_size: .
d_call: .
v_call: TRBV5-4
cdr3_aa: CASSPRGLNTEAFF
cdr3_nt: TGTGCCAGCAGCCCGCGGGGTTTGAACACTGAAGCTTTCTTT

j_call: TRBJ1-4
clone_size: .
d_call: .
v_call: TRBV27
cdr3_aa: CASSQNRVTNEKLFF
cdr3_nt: TGTGCCAGCAGTCAGAACAGGGTTACTAATGAAAAACTGTTTTTT

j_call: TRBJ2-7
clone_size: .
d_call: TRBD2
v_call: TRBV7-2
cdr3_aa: CASSPAIAGAEQYF
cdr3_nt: TGTGCCAGCAGCCCGGCTATAGCGGGAGCCGAGCAGTACTTC

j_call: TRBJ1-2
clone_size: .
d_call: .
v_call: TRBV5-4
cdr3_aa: CASSPTGTQGYTF
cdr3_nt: TGTGCCAGCAGCCCTACAGGGACACAGGGCTACACCTTC

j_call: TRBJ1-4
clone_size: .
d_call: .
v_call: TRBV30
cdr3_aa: CAWRGRPIEKLFF
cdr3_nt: TGTGCCTGGAGGGGGCGGCCAATAGAAAAACTGTTTTTT

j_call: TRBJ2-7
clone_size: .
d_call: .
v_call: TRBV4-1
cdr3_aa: CASSGRETYEQYF
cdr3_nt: TGCGCCAGCAGCGGCCGGGAGACCTACGAGCAGTACTTC

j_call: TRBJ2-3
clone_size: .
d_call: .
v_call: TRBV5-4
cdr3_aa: CASSLVLELTDTQYF
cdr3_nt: TGTGCCAGCAGCTTGGTGCTAGAGTTGACAGATACGCAGTATTTT

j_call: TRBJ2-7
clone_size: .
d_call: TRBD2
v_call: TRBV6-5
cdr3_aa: CASSYSRLAGDVEQYF
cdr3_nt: TGTGCCAGCAGTTACTCCCGACTAGCGGGAGATGTCGAGCAGTACTTC

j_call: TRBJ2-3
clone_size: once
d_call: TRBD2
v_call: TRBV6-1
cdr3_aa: CASSGLRLAGGPGTDTQYF
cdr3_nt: TGTGCCAGCAGTGGACTAAGACTAGCGGGAGGCCCAGGCACAGATACGCAGTATTTT

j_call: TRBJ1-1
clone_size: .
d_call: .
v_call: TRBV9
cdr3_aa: CASSALDSYTEAFF
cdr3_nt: TGTGCCAGCAGCGCTCTAGACAGTTACACTGAAGCTTTCTTT

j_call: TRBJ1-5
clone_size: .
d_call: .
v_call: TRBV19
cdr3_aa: CASKRQQSAPAF
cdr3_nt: TGTGCCAGTAAGAGACAACAATCAGCCCCAGCATTT

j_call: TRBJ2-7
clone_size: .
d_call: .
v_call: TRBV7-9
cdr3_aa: CASSLTGGREQYF
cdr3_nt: TGTGCCAGCAGCTTAACTGGGGGCCGGGAGCAGTACTTC

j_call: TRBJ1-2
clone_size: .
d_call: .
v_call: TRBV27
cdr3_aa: CASATGPDYGYTF
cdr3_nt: TGTGCCAGCGCGACAGGACCCGACTATGGCTACACCTTC

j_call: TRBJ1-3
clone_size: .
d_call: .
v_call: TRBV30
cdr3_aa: CAWTGEWNTIYF
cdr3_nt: TGTGCCTGGACCGGGGAGTGGAACACCATATATTTT

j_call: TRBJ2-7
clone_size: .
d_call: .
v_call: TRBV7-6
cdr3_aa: CASSLGELVAGSEQYF
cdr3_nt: TGTGCCAGCAGCTTAGGGGAACTAGTTGCGGGCTCCGAGCAGTACTTC

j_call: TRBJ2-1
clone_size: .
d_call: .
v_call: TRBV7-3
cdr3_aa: CASSLRPVDNEQFF
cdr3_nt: TGTGCCAGCAGCTTACGCCCAGTCGACAATGAGCAGTTCTTC

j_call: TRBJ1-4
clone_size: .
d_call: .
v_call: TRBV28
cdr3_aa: CASRSSGSDEKLFF
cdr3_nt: TGTGCCAGCAGATCTTCAGGCAGTGATGAAAAACTGTTTTTT

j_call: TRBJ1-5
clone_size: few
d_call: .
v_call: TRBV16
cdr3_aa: CASSRDAAVEPQHF
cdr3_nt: TGTGCCAGCAGCCGTGACGCGGCAGTTGAGCCCCAGCATTTT

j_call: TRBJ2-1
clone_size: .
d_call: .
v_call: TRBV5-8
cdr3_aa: CASSLGEIGFF
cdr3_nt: TGTGCCAGCAGCTTGGGGGAGATCGGGTTCTTC

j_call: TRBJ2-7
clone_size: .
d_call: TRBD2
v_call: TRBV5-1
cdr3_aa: CASNLWTSGRAAYEQYF
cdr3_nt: TGCGCCAGCAACCTATGGACTAGCGGGAGGGCCGCCTACGAGCAGTACTTC

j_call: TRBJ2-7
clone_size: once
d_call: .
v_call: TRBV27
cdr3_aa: CASSPRPLAYEQYF
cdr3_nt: TGTGCCAGCAGTCCCAGGCCCCTCGCCTACGAGCAGTACTTC

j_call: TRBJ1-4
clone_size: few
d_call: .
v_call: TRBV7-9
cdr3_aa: CASSLYTSVRLNEKLFF
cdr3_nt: TGTGCCAGCAGCTTGTATACTAGTGTGAGGCTTAATGAAAAACTGTTTTTT

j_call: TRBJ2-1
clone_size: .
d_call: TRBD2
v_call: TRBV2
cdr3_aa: CASKRTSEVQFF
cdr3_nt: TGTGCCAGCAAAAGGACTAGTGAGGTGCAGTTCTTC

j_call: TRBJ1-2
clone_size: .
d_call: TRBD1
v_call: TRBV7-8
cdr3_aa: CASSLTRQGFNYGYTF
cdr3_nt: TGTGCCAGCAGCTTAACCCGACAGGGCTTTAACTATGGCTACACCTTC

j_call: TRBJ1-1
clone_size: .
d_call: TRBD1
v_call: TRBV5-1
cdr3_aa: CASSWTGQNTEAFF
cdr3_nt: TGCGCCAGCAGTTGGACAGGGCAGAACACTGAAGCTTTCTTT